This T cell receptor beta chain is from a study of CD8 T cells in Susac syndrome. The wider study: Patients with Susac syndrome were therapy-naive, treated with corticosteroids, or treated with intravenous immunoglobulin alone when blood was collected.

TCR beta sequencing covered blood CD8+ and CD4+ T cells. With random hexamers, reverse transcription was performed on roughly 0.5 to 1 ug of RNA. Across 54 Vbeta and 13 Jbeta, TCR beta CDR3 was amplified with immunoSEQ multiplex PCR. TCRdb reprocessed the immunoSEQ multiplex PCR reads with MiXCR, giving one entry per CDR3 protein. Of roughly 75,000 distinct CDR3 sequences listed, 93% are singletons. The CDR3 totals 16 residues. The V segment lost 5 bases and the J segment 2 bases; nucleotides outside the gene matches: 9. Germline CDR1 is SGHDT and CDR2 is YYEEEE. The sequence derives from a human donor with Susac syndrome. Sequencing used CD4+ T cells from PBMCs. The V call is TRBV5-6, the J call TRBJ1-2, with 10 bases that match TRBD1. CDR3 residues: CASRAPGQGTNYGYTF. The CDR3 region has the DNA TGTGCCAGCAGGGCCCCGGGACAGGGGACCAACTATGGCTACACCTTC.